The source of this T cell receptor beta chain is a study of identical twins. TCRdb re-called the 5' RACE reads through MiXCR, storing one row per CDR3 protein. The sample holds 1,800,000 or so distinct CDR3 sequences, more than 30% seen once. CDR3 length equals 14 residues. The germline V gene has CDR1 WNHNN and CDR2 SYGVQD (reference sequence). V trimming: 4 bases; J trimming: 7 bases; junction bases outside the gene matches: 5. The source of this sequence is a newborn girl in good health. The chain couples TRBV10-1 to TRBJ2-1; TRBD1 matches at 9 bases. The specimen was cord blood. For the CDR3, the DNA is TGCGCCAGCAGTGGGGGGACAGGGTTAAATGAGCAGTTCTTC. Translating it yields CASSGGTGLNEQFF.